This passage covers 26 T cell receptor beta chains from one sample sequenced in a study of regulatory T cells in long-lasting Graves disease. The sample's time point: newly diagnosed GD, antithyroid drugs for less than 3 months. Preparation of the TCR library used RNA extracted from PBMCs. Both iRepertoire HTBI primers and Arm-PCR of CDR3 regions were used to build the TCR beta libraries. A single record per CDR3 protein comes from TCRdb applying MiXCR to the multiplex PCR reads. The table has some 560,000 distinct CDR3 sequences, about 16% seen once. In addition, the sample was reused for a study of T cells in Graves' hyperthyroidism and ophthalmopathy.

The sequencing here drew on peripheral blood mononuclear cells (PBMCs), taken at new diagnosis, from a patient treated with antithyroid drugs. All receptors come from a woman aged 35-65 years with Graves disease.

The sample holds many counts of this clonotype. The rearrangement links TRBV27 to TRBJ2-3; tentatively, D is TRBD1 or TRBD2 (7 bases each). The V and J ends lost 3 bases and 4 bases respectively, with 14 bases between them. Germline CDR1 reads MNHEY; CDR2 reads SMNVEV (reference sequence). This CDR3 spans 15 amino acids. The CDR3 protein is CASSFGAGGADTQYF. The CDR3, as DNA: TGTGCCAGCAGTTTCGGGGCAGGGGGGGCAGATACGCAGTATTTT.

The V gene is TRBV30, the J gene TRBJ1-6, with unresolved D. The CDR3 runs 12 residues. V lost 4 bases, J lost 9 bases, and 10 bases lay in between. Germline loops: CDR1 GTSNPN, CDR2 SVGIG (reference sequence). CDR3 DNA: TGTGCCTGGACAAGGTGGGGTTCACCCCTCCACTTT. It encodes CAWTRWGSPLHF.

This clonotype has a handful of counts. J is TRBJ2-2 and V is TRBV30, with a weak D call TRBD1 (5 bases). CDR3 size: 15 residues. V was pared by 2 bases and J by 5 bases, with 15 bases between. CDR1 and CDR2 from the germline V gene are GTSNPN and SVGIG (reference sequence). In DNA, the CDR3 is TGTGCCTGGAGTCCCCCCCAGGCAGGGACCGGGGAGCTGTTTTTT. Protein: CAWSPPQAGTGELFF.

This clonotype came up many times. The V and J genes are TRBV7-9 and TRBJ2-3, with a possible D match to TRBD2 (6 bases). V was cut by 5 bases and J by 2 bases, with 11 bases left in between. CDR1 and CDR2 from the germline V gene are SEHNR and FQNEAQ (reference sequence). CDR3 length: 14 amino acids. The chain's CDR3 is CASSLSGYTDTQYF. Written as DNA, the CDR3 is TGTGCCAGCAGCCTTAGCGGTTACACAGATACGCAGTATTTT.

The chain uses TRBV18 and TRBJ2-2; D gene unclear. The germline V gene encodes CDR1 KGHSH and CDR2 LQKENI. V was pared by 5 bases and J by 3 bases, with 7 bases between. The CDR3 sequence is 13 residues long. CDR3 sequence: CASSSTYTGELFF. In nucleotides, the CDR3 is TGTGCCAGCTCATCCACCTACACCGGGGAGCTGTTTTTT. Complete variable domain (other parts from reference TRBV18 and TRBJ2-2): NAGVMQNPRHLVRRRGQEARLRCSPMKGHSHVYWYRQLPEEGLKFMVYLQKENIIDESGMPKERFSAEFPKEGPSILRIQQVVRGDSAAYFCASSSTYTGELFFGEGSRLTVL.

This clonotype turned up a few times. CDR3 nucleotides: TGTGCCAGCAGCCGCTACACTGAATCACCCCTCCACTTT. This gives the protein CASSRYTESPLHF. V usage is TRBV3-1 and J usage is TRBJ1-6; D gene uncertain. V was cut by 4 bases and J by 10 bases, with 11 bases left in between. The germline gives CDR1 LGHDT, CDR2 YNNKEL (reference sequence). There are 13 residues in the CDR3.

In DNA, the CDR3 is TGTGCCAGCAGTCCCCCCGGGACTAGTCCCTCTGGGGCCAACGTCCTGACTTTC. Translated, it gives CASSPPGTSPSGANVLTF. The chain combines TRBV12-3 or TRBV12-4 with TRBJ2-6; 8 positions agree with TRBD2. Trimming cost V 5 bases and J 0 bases; bases outside gene matches: 9. The CDR3 has 18 residues.

This clonotype has at least ten counts. The J gene is TRBJ1-2, the V gene TRBV12-3 or TRBV12-4; possible D gene TRBD1, 6 bases. This CDR3 contains 13 residues. Trimming cost V 10 bases and J 4 bases, with 16 bases left between them. The CDR3 nucleotides read TGTGCCACCGGGAGCGGGACACGCTATGGCTACACCTTC. Amino acids: CATGSGTRYGYTF.

This clonotype was counted ten times or more. The genes are TRBV11-3 and TRBJ2-5; TRBD2 agrees at 10 bases. The CDR3 loop spans 18 amino acids. Germline CDR1 is SGHNT and CDR2 is YENEEA. The trim removed 4 bases at V and 3 bases at J, leaving 14 bases unmatched. Here the CDR3 reads CASSSRHRTSGDKETQYF. CDR3 in DNA: TGTGCCAGCAGCTCCCGCCACCGGACTAGCGGAGACAAAGAGACCCAGTACTTC.

The J gene is TRBJ2-7, the V gene TRBV14; D may be TRBD2 (6 bases). The CDR3 totals 15 residues. In germline, CDR1 is SGHDN, CDR2 FVKESK. Trimming took 4 bases from V and 0 from J, leaving 13 bases between them. CDR3 in DNA: TGTGCCAGCAGCCGTCTCCCGGGAGTCTCCTACGAGCAGTACTTC. Its protein is CASSRLPGVSYEQYF.

This clonotype appeared many times. The chain recombines TRBV11-3 with TRBJ2-1, with a possible D match to TRBD2 (7 bases). Per the germline V gene, CDR1 is SGHNT and CDR2 is YENEEA. Trimming took 5 bases from V and 0 from J, leaving 14 bases between them. This CDR3 spans 16 amino acids. CDR3 DNA: TGTGCCAGCAGCCGACTCGCGGGGGCCTCCTACAATGAGCAGTTCTTC. Translation gives CASSRLAGASYNEQFF.

This clonotype was seen only once. This may stem from a read error, because a much larger clone lies one nucleotide away. The chain uses TRBV6-1 and TRBJ1-3, with D uncertain. Germline CDR1 MNHNS, CDR2 SASEGT. This CDR3 region has 12 residues. CDR3 amino acids: CASRASENTIYF. CDR3 DNA sequence: TGTGCCAGCAGGGCCTCTGAAAACACCATATATTTT.

A single count supports this clonotype. The rearrangement joins TRBV28 to TRBJ1-5; a possible D gene is TRBD1 (5 bases). The germline V gene encodes CDR1 MDHEN and CDR2 SYDVKM. With 6 bases removed from V and 2 bases from J, the gap between germline ends came to 14 bases. The CDR3 is made up of 15 amino acids. As DNA, the CDR3 is TGTGCCAGCAGCTATTGGCCGGGGGGCAATCAGCCCCAGCATTTT. Its protein is CASSYWPGGNQPQHF.

This clonotype was seen more than once but under ten times. The genes are TRBV20-1 and TRBJ2-5; tentative D call: TRBD1 (7 bases). Trimming shortened V by 8 bases and J by 1 base, and 11 bases separated the two germline ends. Germline loops: CDR1 DFQATT, CDR2 SNEGSKA (reference sequence). The CDR3 has 12 residues. The CDR3: CSSQGGQETQYF. Written as DNA, the CDR3 is TGCAGTTCTCAGGGGGGCCAAGAGACCCAGTACTTC.

This clonotype was recorded a few times. This chain uses TRBV29-1 with TRBJ2-5; the D is unclear. Trimming pared 2 bases from V and 0 bases from J, leaving 1 base between. The CDR3 consists of 11 residues. Germline loops: CDR1 SQVTM, CDR2 ANQGSEA. The CDR3 region has the DNA TGCAGCGTTGAACACCAAGAGACCCAGTACTTC. Translating gives CSVEHQETQYF.

The V and J genes are TRBV7-9 and TRBJ1-3, with D tentatively TRBD1 (6 bases). Between the trimmed V and J ends, which lost 5 bases and 8 bases, there was a span of 7 bases. This CDR3 has 11 amino acids. Germline CDR1 and CDR2: SEHNR and FQNEAQ (reference sequence). This CDR3 is CASSKGDTIYF. CDR3 in DNA: TGTGCCAGCAGCAAGGGGGACACCATATATTTT.

This clonotype has a count of ten or more. The chain combines TRBV12-3 or TRBV12-4 with TRBJ2-7; weak D call: TRBD1 (5 bases). This CDR3 spans 15 amino acids. V lost 6 bases and J 6 bases, leaving 21 bases between the germline ends. CDR3 sequence reads: CASSLPGPQGFEQYF. In DNA form, the CDR3 reads TGTGCCAGCAGCTTACCCGGGCCCCAGGGTTTCGAGCAGTACTTC.

This clonotype turned up a few times. V and J are TRBV27 and TRBJ2-3; no reliable D call. CDR3 length equals 15 residues. V gave up 5 bases and J gave up 0 bases, with 12 bases separating them. The V gene's germline CDR1 is MNHEY and CDR2 SMNVEV (reference sequence). CDR3 DNA sequence: TGTGCCAGCAGTGTGGAGCCTGCTAGCACAGATACGCAGTATTTT. As protein: CASSVEPASTDTQYF.

This clonotype was observed a handful of times. The rearrangement uses TRBV19 and TRBJ1-1; no firm D call. The germline gives CDR1 LNHDA, CDR2 SQIVND (reference sequence). Trimming removed 10 bases from V and 6 bases from J, with 15 bases in between. There are 12 residues in the CDR3. This CDR3 reads CATSQATAEAFF. DNA of the CDR3: TGTGCCACCAGCCAGGCAACAGCTGAAGCTTTCTTT.

The table lists this clonotype with a few counts. This sequence joins TRBV20-1 and TRBJ1-6, with D tentatively TRBD1 (5 bases). Trimming removed 6 bases from V and 4 bases from J, with 16 bases in between. This CDR3 region has 15 residues. CDR1 and CDR2 (germline): DFQATT, SNEGSKA (reference sequence). DNA of the CDR3: TGCAGTGCCGCAGGACACGCGGGTTATAATTCACCCCTCCACTTT. This encodes CSAAGHAGYNSPLHF.

The J gene is TRBJ1-2, the V gene TRBV19; the D is unclear. Germline V gene sequence: CDR1 LNHDA, CDR2 SQIVND (reference sequence). This CDR3 contains 13 residues. Trimming shortened V by 7 bases and J by 7 bases, and 16 bases separated the two germline ends. CDR3: CASTTGEGFGYTF. The DNA for the CDR3 is TGTGCCAGTACCACTGGGGAAGGGTTTGGCTACACCTTC.

The chain joins TRBV12-3 or TRBV12-4 to TRBJ1-2; D is uncertain. V was pared by 3 bases and J by 0 bases, with 8 bases between. The CDR3 is made up of 14 amino acids. CDR3 coding DNA: TGTGCCAGCAGTTTTAACAGAGCTAACTATGGCTACACCTTC. Its translation: CASSFNRANYGYTF.

This clonotype was seen ten or more times. The rearrangement joins TRBV5-5 to TRBJ2-1; TRBD1 or TRBD2 may be the D gene (5 bases each). V shed 3 bases and J shed 8 bases, with 15 bases lying between them. Germline loops: CDR1 SGHKS, CDR2 YYEKEE (reference sequence). The CDR3 has 14 residues. CDR3 DNA: TGTGCCAGCAGCTCACTACGGGGCTGGGATGAGCAGTTCTTC. This translates into CASSSLRGWDEQFF.

This clonotype showed up just a few times. This chain links TRBV7-9 with TRBJ1-4; D uncertain. This CDR3 has 14 residues. Trimming removed 8 bases from V and 2 bases from J, with 12 bases in between. Germline CDR1 SEHNR, CDR2 FQNEAQ (reference sequence). CDR3 protein: CASSQLMTNEKLFF. The CDR3 DNA reads TGTGCCAGCTCCCAGTTGATGACTAATGAAAAACTGTTTTTT.

This clonotype showed up just a few times. This sequence joins TRBV7-9 and TRBJ2-1; TRBD2 agrees at 10 bases. V was pared by 6 bases and J by 3 bases, with 2 bases of the junction left unmatched. The CDR3 length is 14 residues. In germline, CDR1 is SEHNR, CDR2 FQNEAQ (reference sequence). The CDR3 region is CASSIAGGYNEQFF. CDR3 DNA sequence: TGTGCCAGCAGTATAGCGGGGGGCTACAATGAGCAGTTCTTC.

The chain joins TRBV3-1 to TRBJ2-3; D remains unclear. CDR3 length equals 15 residues. V was shortened by 1 base and J by 2 bases, with 10 bases between the two germline ends. Germline CDR1 and CDR2: LGHDT and YNNKEL (reference sequence). The CDR3 DNA sequence: TGTGCCAGCAGCCAAGGGTTTCACTCCACAGATACGCAGTATTTT. Translating it yields CASSQGFHSTDTQYF.